The TCR beta chain under discussion was sequenced for a study of control samples from healthy donors and cancer patients. Method: immunoSEQ multiplex PCR; TCRdb's copy keeps in-frame clones and lacks some. The table shows 85,000 to 95,000 clones, with about 85% occurring only once. Trimming shortened V by 4 bases and J by 6 bases, and 19 bases separated the two germline ends. The germline CDR1 and CDR2 sequences are SGHVS and FNYEAQ. CDR3 length equals 15 residues. This clone has a handful of counts. Other DNA sequences in this sample translate to the same CDR3. This chain connects TRBV7-6 to TRBJ2-7, with D possibly being TRBD2 (7 bases). The origin of this receptor is a woman in her 70s in good health. The sequencing input was blood. CDR3 in amino acids: CASSSPRGEGGEQYF. The CDR3 DNA sequence: TGTGCCAGCAGCTCCCCTAGGGGGGAGGGGGGCGAGCAGTACTTC.